This T cell receptor (beta chain) was profiled in a study of T-cell memory formation after mild COVID-19. Only a few counts were recorded for this clonotype. Its antigen is still unknown. Study findings and constraints: Clones contracting day 15 to 85 were balanced CD4/CD8; later expanders leaned CD4+. That cross-reactive memory joined was suggested by some responding clones appearing in pre-infection memory. What remained unconfirmed was the SARS-CoV-2 specificity of second-wave clones peaking on day 37.

The TCR alpha and TCR beta cDNA libraries, bearing sample barcodes and UMIs, were generated by 5'RACE using constant-segment primers. TCRdb reanalysed the 5' RACE reads using MiXCR and keeps one entry per CDR3 protein. There are about 210,000 distinct CDR3 sequences in the sample; 8% to 11% occur only once, and roughly 3.2% lies in the top ten. The CDR3 totals 14 residues. Trimming removed 3 bases from V and 1 base from J, with 13 bases in between. Germline CDR1 and CDR2: DFQATT and SNEGSKA (reference sequence). The chain joins TRBV20-1 to TRBJ2-7, with D perhaps being TRBD1 or TRBD2 (6 bases each). The sample consisted of PBMCs or a T cell subset sorted from them (not recorded which). The TCR sequence derives from a man aged 18-30 years who had mild COVID-19 (a few samples of this study predate the infection). Cell type and time point are not known. The CDR3: CSARGRTASYEQYF. In nucleotides, the CDR3 is TGCAGTGCTAGGGGGAGGACAGCGTCCTACGAGCAGTACTTC.